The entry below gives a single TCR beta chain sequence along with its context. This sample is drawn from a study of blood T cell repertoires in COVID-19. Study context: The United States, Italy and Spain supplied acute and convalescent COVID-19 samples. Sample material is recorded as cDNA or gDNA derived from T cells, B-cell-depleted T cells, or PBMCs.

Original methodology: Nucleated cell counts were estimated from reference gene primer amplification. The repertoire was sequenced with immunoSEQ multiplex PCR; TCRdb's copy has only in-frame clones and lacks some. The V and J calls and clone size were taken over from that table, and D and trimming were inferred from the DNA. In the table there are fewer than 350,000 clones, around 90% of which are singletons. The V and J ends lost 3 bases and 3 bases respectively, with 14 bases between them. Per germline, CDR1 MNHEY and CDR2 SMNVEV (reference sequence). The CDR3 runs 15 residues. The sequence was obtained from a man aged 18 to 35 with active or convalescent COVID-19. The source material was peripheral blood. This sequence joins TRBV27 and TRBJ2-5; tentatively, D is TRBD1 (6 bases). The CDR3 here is CASSLYGTQEETQYF. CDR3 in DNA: TGTGCCAGCAGTTTGTATGGGACACAAGAAGAGACCCAGTACTTC.